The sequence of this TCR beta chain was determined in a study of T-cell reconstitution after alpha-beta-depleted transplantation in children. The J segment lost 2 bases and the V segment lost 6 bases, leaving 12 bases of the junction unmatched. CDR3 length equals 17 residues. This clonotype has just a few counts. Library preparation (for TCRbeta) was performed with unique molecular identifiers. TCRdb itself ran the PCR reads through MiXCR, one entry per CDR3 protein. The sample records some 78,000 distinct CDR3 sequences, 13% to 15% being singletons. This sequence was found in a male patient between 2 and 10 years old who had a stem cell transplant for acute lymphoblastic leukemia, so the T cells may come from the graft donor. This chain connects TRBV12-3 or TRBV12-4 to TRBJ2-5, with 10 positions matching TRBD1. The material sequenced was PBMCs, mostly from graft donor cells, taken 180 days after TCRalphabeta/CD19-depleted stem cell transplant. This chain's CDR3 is CASSFRPGTGVQETQYF. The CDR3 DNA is TGTGCCAGCAGCTTCCGGCCCGGGACAGGGGTACAAGAGACCCAGTACTTC.